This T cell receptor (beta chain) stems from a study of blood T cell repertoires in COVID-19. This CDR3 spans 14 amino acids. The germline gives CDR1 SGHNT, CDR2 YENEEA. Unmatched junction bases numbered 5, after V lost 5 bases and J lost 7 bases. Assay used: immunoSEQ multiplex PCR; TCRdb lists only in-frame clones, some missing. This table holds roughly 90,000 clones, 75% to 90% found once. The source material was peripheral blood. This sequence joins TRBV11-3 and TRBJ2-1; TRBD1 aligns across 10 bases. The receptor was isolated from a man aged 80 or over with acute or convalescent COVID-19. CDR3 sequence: CASSPGQGVNEQFF. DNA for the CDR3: TGTGCCAGCAGCCCAGGACAGGGGGTTAATGAGCAGTTCTTC.